Presented here are 32 T cell receptor beta chains from one specimen sequenced in a study of technical replicates of blood from a handful of donors. This table comes from immunoSEQ multiplex PCR, and its TCRdb copy is limited to in-frame clones, with some not included. This table has 80,000 to 90,000 clones, roughly 94% appearing once. Sequenced input: T cells isolated from PBMCs. The origin of the receptors is a human donor in good health.

The rearrangement links TRBV7-6 to TRBJ2-2, with 7 bases fitting TRBD2. The CDR3 sequence is 17 residues long. CDR1 is SGHVS and CDR2 is FNYEAQ in the germline V gene. The V segment lost 7 bases and the J segment 4 bases; nucleotides outside the gene matches: 15. The CDR3 bases are TGTGCCAGCAACTTGGGACCCCTAGCGGCTGGCACCGGGGAGCTGTTTTTT. Residues: CASNLGPLAAGTGELFF. Looking up the rest from reference TRBV7-6 and TRBJ2-2 gives the full variable domain: GAGVSQSPRYKVTKRGQDVALRCDPISGHVSLYWYRQALGQGPEFLTYFNYEAQQDKSGLPNDRFSAERPEGSISTLTIQRTEQRDSAMYRCASNLGPLAAGTGELFFGEGSRLTVL.

This sequence joins TRBV19 and TRBJ2-2; 8 bases are shared with TRBD1. CDR3 length: 20 amino acids. The J segment lost 0 bases and the V segment lost 6 bases, leaving 18 bases of the junction unmatched. CDR1 is LNHDA and CDR2 is SQIVND in the germline V gene (reference sequence). This CDR3 reads CASSDILGQGIPTNTGELFF. The CDR3 bases are TGTGCCAGTAGCGATATATTAGGACAGGGAATCCCGACGAACACCGGGGAGCTGTTTTTT.

The rearrangement links TRBV2 to TRBJ1-2, with 8 bases fitting TRBD1. Germline loops: CDR1 SNHLY, CDR2 FYNNEI. V shed 6 bases, J shed 1 base, and the junction held 4 bases outside the gene matches. The CDR3 contains 14 residues. This chain's CDR3 is CASSLGQGNYGYTF. CDR3 DNA sequence: TGTGCCAGCAGCCTTGGACAGGGTAACTATGGCTACACCTTC.

The CDR3 protein is CASSSSIYRGVDYGYTF. As DNA, the CDR3 is TGTGCCAGCAGCTCATCAATCTACAGGGGTGTGGACTATGGCTACACCTTC. This chain uses TRBV13 with TRBJ1-2; 7 nucleotides line up with TRBD1. The CDR3 has 17 residues. CDR1 is PRHDT and CDR2 is FYEKMQ in the germline V gene (reference sequence). Trimming took 4 bases from V and 3 from J; bases not matched to a gene: 14. The full variable domain, rest sourced from reference TRBV13 and TRBJ1-2, is AAGVIQSPRHLIKEKRETATLKCYPIPRHDTVYWYQQGPGQDPQFLISFYEKMQSDKGSIPDRFSAQQFSDYHSELNMSSLELGDSALYFCASSSSIYRGVDYGYTFGSGTRLTVV.

The CDR3 DNA reads as TGTGCCAGCAGTACGAGGAGACCAGATACAGATACGCAGTATTTT. Its protein product is CASSTRRPDTDTQYF. The chain combines TRBV2 with TRBJ2-3; D remains ambiguous. The CDR3 is 15 amino acids. Trimming removed 5 bases from V and 3 bases from J, with 15 bases in between. CDR1 and CDR2 from the germline V gene are SNHLY and FYNNEI. Looking up the rest from reference TRBV2 and TRBJ2-3 gives the full variable domain: EPEVTQTPSHQVTQMGQEVILRCVPISNHLYFYWYRQILGQKVEFLVSFYNNEISEKSEIFDDQFSVERPDGSNFTLKIRSTKLEDSAMYFCASSTRRPDTDTQYFGPGTRLTVL.

The J gene is TRBJ1-1, the V gene TRBV7-8; maybe TRBD1 (6 bases). Germline V lookup: CDR1 SGHVS, CDR2 FQNEAQ. Trimming pared 8 bases from V and 1 base from J, leaving 11 bases between. This CDR3 contains 13 residues. CDR3 sequence (DNA): TGTGCCAGCGCCCGGACAGCGAACACTGAAGCTTTCTTT. Encoded protein: CASARTANTEAFF.

The CDR3 here is CASSPGSGSYEQYF. CDR3 DNA sequence: TGTGCCAGCTCACCGGGTAGCGGGTCCTACGAGCAGTACTTC. J is TRBJ2-7 and V is TRBV18, with 7 positions matching TRBD2. Germline CDR1 and CDR2: KGHSH and LQKENI. With V trimmed by 3 bases and J by 1 base, 3 bases remained unmatched. The CDR3 is made up of 14 amino acids. Drawing the rest from reference TRBV18 and TRBJ2-7, the complete variable domain is NAGVMQNPRHLVRRRGQEARLRCSPMKGHSHVYWYRQLPEEGLKFMVYLQKENIIDESGMPKERFSAEFPKEGPSILRIQQVVRGDSAAYFCASSPGSGSYEQYFGPGTRLTVT.

This chain uses TRBV28 with TRBJ1-2, with D possibly being TRBD1 (6 bases). V lost 6 bases to trimming and J lost 10 bases, with 15 bases between them. Germline V lookup: CDR1 MDHEN, CDR2 SYDVKM. This CDR3 has 12 residues. The CDR3 bases are TGTGCCAGCAGAGTACAGGGAAACCCCTACACCTTC. Protein: CASRVQGNPYTF.

V usage is TRBV10-2 and J usage is TRBJ2-5, with unresolved D. This CDR3 is 12 amino acids long. V lost 4 bases, J lost 2 bases, and 5 bases lay in between. In germline, CDR1 is WSHSY, CDR2 SAAADI. The CDR3 nucleotides read TGCGCCAGCAGTGTGAGTCAAGAGACCCAGTACTTC. Its protein product is CASSVSQETQYF.

The chain employs TRBV4-1 and TRBJ1-1, with D possibly matching TRBD1 (6 bases). V lost 1 base, J lost 4 bases, and 10 bases lay in between. Germline V gene sequence: CDR1 MGHRA, CDR2 YSYEKL. The CDR3 is 14 residues long. In nucleotides, the CDR3 is TGCGCCAGCAGCCAAGCCACAGGGAGCACTGAAGCTTTCTTT. It codes for CASSQATGSTEAFF.

The chain's CDR3 is CASSSSGQNNEQFF. The CDR3 bases are TGCGCCAGCAGCTCCTCCGGACAAAACAATGAGCAGTTCTTC. V gene TRBV5-1 combines with J gene TRBJ2-1; D perhaps matches TRBD1 (5 bases). Germline V gene data show CDR1 as SGHRS and CDR2 as YFSETQ. V dropped 3 bases and J dropped 5 bases, with 12 bases sitting between them. The CDR3 is made up of 14 amino acids.

The chain is built from TRBV5-6 and TRBJ2-7; 9 nucleotides align to TRBD1. The CDR3 length is 15 residues. The germline V gene encodes CDR1 SGHDT and CDR2 YYEEEE. The ends lost 2 bases at V and 2 bases at J; junction bases unmatched: 5. The CDR3 reads CASSFRDRETYEQYF. In nucleotides, the CDR3 is TGTGCCAGCAGCTTCCGGGACAGGGAAACCTACGAGCAGTACTTC.

The V call is TRBV5-1, the J call TRBJ2-3, with D possibly being TRBD2 (5 bases). Germline values: CDR1 SGHRS, CDR2 YFSETQ. The V gene lost 0 bases and the J gene lost 3 bases, with 8 bases spanning the gap. The CDR3 loop spans 14 amino acids. As DNA, the CDR3 is TGCGCCAGCAGCTTGGAACCGGGGACAGATACGCAGTATTTT. Translated: CASSLEPGTDTQYF.

This rearrangement joins TRBV6-1 to TRBJ2-7; D is perhaps TRBD2 (6 bases). The length of the CDR3 is 14 residues. Germline CDR1 reads MNHNS; CDR2 reads SASEGT. Trimming took off 4 bases at V and 3 bases at J, with 13 bases between the two ends. This CDR3 reads CASSGGTRDYEQYF. CDR3 nucleotides: TGTGCCAGCAGTGGTGGGACTCGGGACTACGAGCAGTACTTC.

This clone was detected only once. The genes are TRBV28 and TRBJ1-2, with D maybe TRBD1 (5 bases). Germline CDR1 reads MDHEN; CDR2 reads SYDVKM. The CDR3 runs to 14 residues. V was pared by 6 bases and J by 4 bases, with 15 bases between. The CDR3 region is CASRISPGVYGYTF. CDR3 coding DNA: TGTGCCAGCAGGATTTCCCCGGGGGTCTATGGCTACACCTTC.

The genes are TRBV4-1 and TRBJ1-6, with D perhaps TRBD1 (5 bases). This CDR3 is built from 16 residues. V lost 0 bases to trimming and J lost 2 bases, with 8 bases between them. CDR1 MGHRA and CDR2 YSYEKL come from the germline V gene. The CDR3 nucleotides are TGCGCCAGCAGCCAAGAATGGGGCACCTATAATTCACCCCTCCACTTT. Protein product: CASSQEWGTYNSPLHF.

The chain uses TRBV27 and TRBJ2-1, with D perhaps matching TRBD1 (7 bases). This CDR3 is 14 amino acids long. Germline lookup yields CDR1 MNHEY and CDR2 SMNVEV (reference sequence). V gave up 4 bases and J gave up 6 bases, with 13 bases separating them. The CDR3 protein is CASSSGGSRNEQFF. In DNA form, the CDR3 reads TGTGCCAGCAGTTCAGGGGGGTCGCGCAATGAGCAGTTCTTC.

This clone was seen only once. V usage is TRBV6-6 and J usage is TRBJ2-7; 7 nucleotides align to TRBD2. The junction had 8 bases not matched to a gene; V was cut back by 4 bases and J by 2 bases. Germline loops: CDR1 MNHNY, CDR2 SVGAGI (reference sequence). This CDR3 has 15 residues. CDR3 DNA: TGTGCCAGCAGTTCGGGGAGGGACGGAGCCTACGAGCAGTACTTC. This translates into CASSSGRDGAYEQYF.

The rearrangement uses TRBV5-1 and TRBJ2-1, with D perhaps matching TRBD2 (6 bases). The V end was cut by 1 base, the J end by 8 bases, with 10 bases between. This CDR3 contains 13 residues. The V gene's germline CDR1 is SGHRS and CDR2 YFSETQ. The CDR3 DNA follows: TGCGCCAGCAGCTTGCTTAAGCGGGATGAGCAGTTCTTC. Protein sequence: CASSLLKRDEQFF.

The gene calls are TRBV10-3 and TRBJ1-2; TRBD1 matches 7 bases. V lost 5 bases, J lost 4 bases, and 7 bases stayed unmatched. The germline CDR1 and CDR2 sequences are ENHRY and SYGVKD. The CDR3 length is 14 residues. The CDR3 nucleotides read TGTGCCATCAGTAATCCCGACAGGGCCTATGGCTACACCTTC. This sequence encodes CAISNPDRAYGYTF.

Comment on this clone: Different DNA sequences within this sample yield the same CDR3. This chain uses TRBV7-2 with TRBJ1-1; D possibly corresponds to TRBD1 (5 bases). The V and J ends lost 5 bases and 1 base respectively, with 11 bases between them. This CDR3 has 14 amino acids. Germline CDR1 and CDR2: SGHTA and FQGNSA. The CDR3 here is CASSLGGGNTEAFF. The DNA of the CDR3 is TGTGCCAGCAGCCTCGGGGGGGGGAACACTGAAGCTTTCTTT.

The chain links TRBV7-2 to TRBJ2-7; 7 bases match TRBD2. The CDR3 spans 14 residues. The V gene end was trimmed by 4 bases and the J gene end by 0 bases; junction bases not matched to a gene: 3. Germline assignment: CDR1 SGHTA and CDR2 FQGNSA. The CDR3 DNA reads as TGTGCCAGCAGCTCGAGCGGGATCTCCTACGAGCAGTACTTC. It translates to CASSSSGISYEQYF.

This chain uses TRBV14 with TRBJ1-1; D gene uncertain. V was pared by 1 base and J by 1 base, with 7 bases between. The germline V gene has CDR1 SGHDN and CDR2 FVKESK. The CDR3 covers 14 residues. CDR3 coding DNA: TGTGCCAGCAGCCAAGGAGGAGGGAACACTGAAGCTTTCTTT. This sequence encodes CASSQGGGNTEAFF.

J is TRBJ2-1 and V is TRBV28; 10 nucleotides agree with TRBD2. CDR3 length: 13 amino acids. V dropped 6 bases and J dropped 10; count of bases not matched to a gene: 6. The V gene's germline CDR1 is MDHEN and CDR2 SYDVKM. The CDR3 sequence is CASSNELAGEQFF. CDR3 nucleotide sequence: TGTGCCAGCAGCAACGAACTAGCGGGAGAGCAGTTCTTC.

V and J are TRBV11-2 and TRBJ2-5, with D possibly matching TRBD2 (5 bases). V was clipped by 1 base and J by 5 bases, with 8 bases between them. This CDR3 spans 13 amino acids. Germline V gene sequence: CDR1 SGHAT, CDR2 FQNNGV. CDR3 protein: CASSLGGWETQYF. The CDR3 nucleotides read TGTGCCAGCAGCTTAGGAGGGTGGGAGACCCAGTACTTC.

V and J are TRBV7-9 and TRBJ1-5, with D maybe TRBD1 (5 bases). The V end lost 7 bases, the J end lost 3 bases, and 13 bases lay between the germline ends. From germline, CDR1 is SEHNR and CDR2 FQNEAQ (reference sequence). The CDR3 totals 14 residues. The CDR3 protein is CASTYGGPNQPQHF. The CDR3 DNA reads TGTGCCAGCACCTACGGGGGTCCCAATCAGCCCCAGCATTTT.

CDR3 residues: CASSVVAQSRDTQYF. CDR3 bases: TGTGCCAGCAGCGTCGTGGCCCAGTCCAGAGATACGCAGTATTTT. V and J are TRBV7-2 and TRBJ2-3, with unresolved D. The V and J ends lost 5 bases and 5 bases respectively, with 17 bases between them. Germline CDR1 SGHTA, CDR2 FQGNSA. This CDR3 is built from 15 residues.

The rearrangement links TRBV4-2 to TRBJ2-3, with D perhaps TRBD1 (5 bases). Germline V gene lookup returns CDR1 LGHNA and CDR2 YNFKEQ. V lost 0 bases to trimming and J lost 1 base, with 8 bases between them. CDR3 length: 15 residues. This chain's CDR3 is CASSQEMGRTDTQYF. The DNA of the CDR3 is TGTGCCAGCAGCCAAGAAATGGGGCGCACAGATACGCAGTATTTT.

The chain links TRBV4-1 to TRBJ1-1; 7 bases agree with TRBD1. V shed 2 bases and J 10 bases; nucleotides not matched to a gene: 7. The germline CDR1 and CDR2 sequences are MGHRA and YSYEKL. The CDR3 extends over 13 amino acids. CDR3 amino acids: CASSQPGQLSAFF. For the CDR3, the DNA is TGCGCCAGCAGCCAACCGGGACAGTTATCAGCTTTCTTT.

The chain carries TRBV6-6 and TRBJ2-1; 8 bases are a match to TRBD1. The CDR3 runs 14 residues. Germline CDR1 and CDR2: MNHNY and SVGAGI (reference sequence). The V segment lost 7 bases and the J segment 6 bases; nucleotides outside the gene matches: 8. The CDR3, as DNA: TGTGCCAGCATTGTCGGACAGGGCAGCAATGAGCAGTTCTTC. This codes for CASIVGQGSNEQFF.

The chain links TRBV29-1 to TRBJ2-1; 11 bases are a match to TRBD1. The junction had 4 bases not matched to a gene; V was cut back by 3 bases and J by 6 bases. Germline CDR1 and CDR2: SQVTM and ANQGSEA. This CDR3 contains 14 residues. Here the CDR3 reads CSVDGTGGINEQFF. The CDR3 bases are TGCAGCGTTGACGGGACAGGGGGAATCAATGAGCAGTTCTTC.

The CDR3 is CASSTRVTKSYSNQPQHF. The CDR3 nucleotides are TGTGCCAGCAGCACCCGGGTCACCAAAAGTTATAGCAATCAGCCCCAGCATTTT. The chain links TRBV5-8 to TRBJ1-5, with D unresolved. Trimming took off 4 bases at V and 0 bases at J, with 20 bases between the two ends. Looked up from germline, CDR1 is SGHTS and CDR2 is YDEGEE. The CDR3 spans 18 residues.